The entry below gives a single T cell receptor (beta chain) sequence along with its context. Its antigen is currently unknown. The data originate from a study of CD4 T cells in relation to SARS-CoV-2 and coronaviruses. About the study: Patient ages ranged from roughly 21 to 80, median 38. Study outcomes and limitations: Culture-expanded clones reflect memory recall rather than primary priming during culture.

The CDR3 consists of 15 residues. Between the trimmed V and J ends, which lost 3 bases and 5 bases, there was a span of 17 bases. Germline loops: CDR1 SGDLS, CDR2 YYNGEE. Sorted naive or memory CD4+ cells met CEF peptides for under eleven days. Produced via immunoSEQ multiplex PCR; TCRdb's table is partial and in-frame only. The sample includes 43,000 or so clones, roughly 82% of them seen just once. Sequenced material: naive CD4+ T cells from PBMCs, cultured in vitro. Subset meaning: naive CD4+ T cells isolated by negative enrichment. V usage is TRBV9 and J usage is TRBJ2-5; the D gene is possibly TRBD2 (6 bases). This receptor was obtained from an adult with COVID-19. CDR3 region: CASSEGIGRAETQYF. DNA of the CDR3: TGTGCCAGCAGCGAAGGGATCGGGAGAGCTGAGACCCAGTACTTC.